A selection of T cell receptor beta chains follows, all from one sample in a study of blood T cells in healthy people across ages. One entry per CDR3 protein, called by TCRdb with MiXCR from the 5' RACE reads. The table lists roughly 1,300,000 distinct CDR3 sequences, 45% to 70% of them singletons. Sample: blood. The receptors derive from a man between 18 and 35 years old in good health. Each CDR3 is given with its conserved first and last residue. The D gene is left open where the match is weak. Clone sizes are given selectively: once, few, many, or a class where the clone is expanded.

size,V,J,length,D,DNA,CDR3
-,TRBV10-3,TRBJ2-2,15,TRBD1,TGTGCCACCTTTGGACAGGGGCCTAACACCGGGGAGCTGTTTTTT,CATFGQGPNTGELFF
-,TRBV12-3/TRBV12-4,TRBJ1-2,14,TRBD1,TGTGCCAGCAGTGTTGTCGGGACAGGGGGCGGCTACACCTTC,CASSVVGTGGGYTF
-,TRBV7-9,TRBJ1-2,14,-,TGTGCCAGCAGCCAATCTAGCAACAACTATGGCTACACCTTC,CASSQSSNNYGYTF
many,TRBV12-3/TRBV12-4,TRBJ1-5,13,-,TGTGCCAGCAGTTTGGGAATTGATCAGCCCCAGCATTTT,CASSLGIDQPQHF
-,TRBV11-2,TRBJ2-5,12,-,TGTGCCAGTCGGAGGGGCCAAGAGACCCAGTACTTC,CASRRGQETQYF
-,TRBV7-7,TRBJ2-1,13,-,TGTGCCAGCAGCTTAGATCTCGGCGGTGAGCAGTTCTTC,CASSLDLGGEQFF
-,TRBV10-3,TRBJ2-7,16,-,TGTGCCATCAGTGATGGCCGGGACCCTAGAGTAGCCGAGCAGTACTTC,CAISDGRDPRVAEQYF
few,TRBV6-4,TRBJ2-5,14,-,TGTGCCAGCAGTGACTGGGGGGGCAGAGAGACCCAGTACTTC,CASSDWGGRETQYF
-,TRBV29-1,TRBJ1-2,13,-,TGCAGCGTTGAGTCAGGGGAATCCTATGGCTACACCTTC,CSVESGESYGYTF
-,TRBV11-3,TRBJ1-6,13,-,TGTGCCAGCAGCTTAGGGTCTACTTCACCCCTCCACTTT,CASSLGSTSPLHF
-,TRBV13,TRBJ2-5,14,-,TGTGCCAGCAGCCTTCGGATTATTCAACAGACCCAGTACTTC,CASSLRIIQQTQYF
few,TRBV12-3/TRBV12-4,TRBJ1-2,13,-,TGTGCCAGCACTCCCGTCACGGGGGCTGGCTACACCTTC,CASTPVTGAGYTF
-,TRBV4-3,TRBJ2-7,14,-,TGCGCCAGCAGCCAAGATGTGGGCCAAGAGGCCCAGTACTTC,CASSQDVGQEAQYF
few,TRBV6-2/TRBV6-3,TRBJ2-7,13,-,TGTGCCAGCAGTTACCTACTAGGGGGCGAGCAGTACTTC,CASSYLLGGEQYF
few,TRBV5-1,TRBJ2-1,14,TRBD2,TGCGCCAGCAGTTGGGACTACGCATACAATGAGCAGTTCTTC,CASSWDYAYNEQFF
-,TRBV7-8,TRBJ2-3,17,-,TGTGCCAGCAGCTCTTCGATTGCCACAGGTGACACAGATACGCAGTATTTT,CASSSSIATGDTDTQYF
-,TRBV6-5,TRBJ2-5,13,-,TGTGCCAGCAGCCTCAAGGTCGAAGAGACCCAGTACTTC,CASSLKVEETQYF
-,TRBV7-9,TRBJ1-1,17,TRBD1,TGTGCCAGCAGCTTGACCTCCGGGACAGTCATGAACACTGAAGCTTTCTTT,CASSLTSGTVMNTEAFF
-,TRBV11-2,TRBJ2-2,19,TRBD2,TGTGCCAGCAGCTTAGGGACTAGCTGGGGCCGGATGAACACCGGGGAGCTGTTTTTT,CASSLGTSWGRMNTGELFF
few,TRBV6-6,TRBJ2-6,17,TRBD1,TGTGCCAGCAGTTACCTGGACAGGGTATCTGGGGCCAACGTCCTGACTTTC,CASSYLDRVSGANVLTF
-,TRBV27,TRBJ2-5,15,-,TGTGCCAGCAGTTTTGGGTTGGGGGCAAGGGAGACCCAGTACTTC,CASSFGLGARETQYF
few,TRBV4-3,TRBJ1-6,16,TRBD1,TGCGCCAGCAGCTACGGACAGGGGAGACCTAATTCACCCCTCCACTTT,CASSYGQGRPNSPLHF
-,TRBV20-1,TRBJ2-1,17,-,TGCAGTGCTAGACCTTCTCTGGGATGGCGGTTCTACAATGAGCAGTTCTTC,CSARPSLGWRFYNEQFF
-,TRBV14,TRBJ2-7,15,-,TGTGCCAGCAGCCAAGAGTCTTATACATCCTACGAGCAGTACTTC,CASSQESYTSYEQYF
-,TRBV4-1,TRBJ1-1,14,-,TGCGCCAGCAGGGGGGGTTTTAAAAACACTGAAGCTTTCTTT,CASRGGFKNTEAFF
-,TRBV6-1,TRBJ1-5,14,-,TGTGCCAGCACCGTTATTTCAGCGAATCAGCCCCAGCATTTT,CASTVISANQPQHF
-,TRBV3-1,TRBJ2-5,14,-,TGTGCCAGCACGGCAAACTTAGCCTTAGGGACCCAGTACTTC,CASTANLALGTQYF
few,TRBV7-9,TRBJ2-7,13,-,TGTGCCAGCAGCCCCCCTGGTCTCTACGAGCAGTACTTC,CASSPPGLYEQYF
-,TRBV12-5,TRBJ2-1,14,-,TGTGCTAGTGCCCGACAGGATACCGACAATGAGCAGTTCTTC,CASARQDTDNEQFF
-,TRBV7-2,TRBJ2-5,14,-,TGTGCCAGCAGCTTAGGGGGGGACCGGGTGACCCAGTACTTC,CASSLGGDRVTQYF
-,TRBV27,TRBJ1-5,16,-,TGTGCCAGCAGAATCTCAGGGTGCGGGAGCAATCAGCCCCAGCATTTT,CASRISGCGSNQPQHF
many,TRBV29-1,TRBJ2-7,12,TRBD1,TGCAGCGTTGCACAGGGGGCTTACGAGCAGTACTTC,CSVAQGAYEQYF
-,TRBV4-1,TRBJ2-7,15,-,TGCGCCAGCAGCCAAGTCCCGGGACTCGCTTTGGAGCAGTACTTC,CASSQVPGLALEQYF
-,TRBV4-1,TRBJ2-3,16,-,TGCGCCAGCAGCCCTCCTGGGGTGGGACTCACAGATACGCAGTATTTT,CASSPPGVGLTDTQYF
-,TRBV4-1,TRBJ1-5,16,-,TGCGCCAGCAGCCAAGTTCACGGCAGTAGCAATCAGCCCCAGCATTTT,CASSQVHGSSNQPQHF
few,TRBV29-1,TRBJ2-3,17,-,TGCAGCGTTGACCAGTTCCCAAGGCTGGTGAACACAGATACGCAGTATTTT,CSVDQFPRLVNTDTQYF
-,TRBV20-1,TRBJ1-1,10,-,TGCAGTGCTAAGGACACTGAAGCTTTCTTT,CSAKDTEAFF
-,TRBV4-1,TRBJ2-3,21,TRBD2,TGCGCCAGCAGCCAAGACGTGGGGACTAGCGGGAGGGCAAAGAGGGCAGATACGCAGTATTTT,CASSQDVGTSGRAKRADTQYF